Listed below are T cell receptor beta chains from one sample, sequenced in a study of cytomegalovirus exposure and HLA in healthy donors. The data were produced by immunoSEQ multiplex PCR, yet TCRdb's version contains in-frame clones alone and is incomplete. Of about 100,000 clones listed, approximately 73% are singletons. The sequenced sample consisted of PBMCs. These receptors all stem from a man aged 30 to 45 in good health and CMV-seronegative. CDR3s include the opening cysteine and the closing phenylalanine or tryptophan. A D gene is named only where the DNA matches it firmly. Some rows mark clone size as missing; the rest say once, few, many or name a class of expanded clone.

j_call d_call clone_size v_call cdr3_aa cdr3_nt
TRBJ2-7 TRBD1 few TRBV29-1 CSVVLGTGTEQYF TGCAGCGTTGTATTGGGGACAGGGACCGAGCAGTACTTC
TRBJ1-1 NA NA TRBV7-2 CASSSNTEAFF TGTGCCAGCAGCTCAAACACTGAAGCTTTCTTT
TRBJ1-4 NA NA TRBV21-1 CAGSFLDLPREELFF TGTGCCGGGAGCTTCTTGGACTTACCAAGAGAGGAACTGTTTTTT
TRBJ2-7 TRBD1 NA TRBV28 CASSPGDREAEQYF TGTGCCAGCAGCCCGGGGGACAGGGAGGCCGAGCAGTACTTC
TRBJ1-2 TRBD1 NA TRBV6-1 CASSEGDRNYGYTF TGTGCCAGCAGTGAGGGGGACAGAAACTATGGCTACACCTTC
TRBJ2-7 TRBD1 NA TRBV11-2 CASSQGTGADEQYF TGTGCCAGCAGCCAGGGGACAGGGGCCGACGAGCAGTACTTC
TRBJ2-7 NA NA TRBV15 CATSEEVGYEQYF TGTGCCACCAGCGAGGAGGTAGGCTACGAGCAGTACTTC
TRBJ2-2 NA NA TRBV6-4 CASSAGGGTGELFF TGTGCCAGCAGTGCAGGGGGAGGTACCGGGGAGCTGTTTTTT
TRBJ1-1 TRBD1 many TRBV5-5 CASSLDYRGGNTEAFF TGTGCCAGCAGCTTGGACTACAGGGGAGGGAACACTGAAGCTTTCTTT
TRBJ1-1 TRBD1 NA TRBV28 CASRNQRTGHTEAFF TGTGCCAGCAGGAACCAAAGGACAGGGCACACTGAAGCTTTCTTT
TRBJ1-5 NA NA TRBV30 CAWGIAGGEVQPQHF TGTGCCTGGGGCATAGCGGGGGGCGAGGTTCAGCCCCAGCATTTT
TRBJ1-4 NA NA TRBV6-1 CASSVGGSYEKLFF TGTGCCAGCAGTGTCGGGGGGAGCTATGAAAAACTGTTTTTT
TRBJ2-1 TRBD1 few TRBV15 CATSNPGTGESYNEQFF TGTGCCACCAGCAATCCCGGGACAGGGGAATCCTACAATGAGCAGTTCTTC
TRBJ2-5 NA few TRBV18 CASSPTAGMQETQYF TGTGCCAGCTCACCAACGGCGGGAATGCAAGAGACCCAGTACTTC
TRBJ2-7 NA once TRBV19 CASSISPFSYEQYF TGTGCCAGTAGTATCTCTCCTTTCTCCTACGAGCAGTACTTC
TRBJ2-2 NA medium-sized TRBV7-6 CASSLGQGLGAGELFF TGTGCCAGCAGCTTAGGACAGGGACTTGGGGCCGGGGAGCTGTTTTTT
TRBJ1-1 NA few TRBV5-8 CASSLTGPDTEAFF TGTGCCAGCAGCCTCACAGGTCCGGACACTGAAGCTTTCTTT
TRBJ2-7 NA NA TRBV7-9 CASSFSEYEQYF TGTGCCAGCAGCTTTTCCGAGTACGAGCAGTACTTC
TRBJ2-7 TRBD1 NA TRBV7-2 CASTRQGAYEQYF TGTGCCAGCACAAGACAGGGGGCCTACGAGCAGTACTTC
TRBJ2-3 TRBD2 NA TRBV2 CASGPELALLTDTQYF TGTGCCAGCGGACCCGAACTAGCGCTTCTCACAGATACGCAGTATTTT
TRBJ2-1 TRBD2 NA TRBV5-1 CASSPTTSGGYNEQFF TGCGCCAGCAGCCCCACCACTAGCGGAGGCTACAATGAGCAGTTCTTC
TRBJ1-4 NA NA TRBV11-3 CASSIGSGMDLEEEKLFF TGTGCCAGCAGCATTGGAAGTGGGATGGACCTGGAGGAGGAAAAACTGTTTTTT
TRBJ2-1 NA NA TRBV7-9 CASNTGNSYNEQFF TGTGCCAGCAACACGGGGAACAGCTACAATGAGCAGTTCTTC